The present TCR beta chain was sequenced within a study of blood T cell repertoires in COVID-19. Study context: COVID-19 samples, acute and convalescent, were from the United States, Italy and Spain.

In the authors' methods: Reference gene primer amplification gave nucleated cell count estimates. Here immunoSEQ multiplex PCR was the method, and the copy in TCRdb shows in-frame clones only, minus some. V and J calls and clone size come straight from that table; D and trimming were deduced from the DNA. The sample shows some 73,000 clones, roughly nine tenths of them seen only once. V dropped 2 bases and J dropped 3; count of bases not matched to a gene: 6. CDR1 SGHNT and CDR2 YYREEE come from the germline V gene (reference sequence). This CDR3 comprises 16 residues. This TCR derives from a woman aged 55 to 70 with acute or convalescent COVID-19. The chain is built from TRBV5-4 and TRBJ2-2; 8 bases line up with TRBD2. The sequencing sample was made of peripheral blood. This CDR3 is CASSFPGGPHTGELFF. Here the CDR3 DNA reads TGTGCCAGCAGCTTTCCGGGGGGGCCTCACACCGGGGAGCTGTTTTTT.